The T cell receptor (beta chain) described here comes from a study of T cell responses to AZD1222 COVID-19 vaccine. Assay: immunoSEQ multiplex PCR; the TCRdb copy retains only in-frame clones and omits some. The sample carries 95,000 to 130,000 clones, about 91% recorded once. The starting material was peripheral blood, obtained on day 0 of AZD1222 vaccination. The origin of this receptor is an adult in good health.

CDR3 DNA sequence: TGTGCCAGCAGCGCACGGGGAGACACAGATACGCAGTATTTT. It is translated as CASSARGDTDTQYF. The V gene is TRBV9, the J gene TRBJ2-3; possible D gene TRBD2, 5 bases. Germline CDR1 is SGDLS and CDR2 is YYNGEE. CDR3 size: 14 residues. V gave up 3 bases and J gave up 2 bases, with 10 bases separating them.